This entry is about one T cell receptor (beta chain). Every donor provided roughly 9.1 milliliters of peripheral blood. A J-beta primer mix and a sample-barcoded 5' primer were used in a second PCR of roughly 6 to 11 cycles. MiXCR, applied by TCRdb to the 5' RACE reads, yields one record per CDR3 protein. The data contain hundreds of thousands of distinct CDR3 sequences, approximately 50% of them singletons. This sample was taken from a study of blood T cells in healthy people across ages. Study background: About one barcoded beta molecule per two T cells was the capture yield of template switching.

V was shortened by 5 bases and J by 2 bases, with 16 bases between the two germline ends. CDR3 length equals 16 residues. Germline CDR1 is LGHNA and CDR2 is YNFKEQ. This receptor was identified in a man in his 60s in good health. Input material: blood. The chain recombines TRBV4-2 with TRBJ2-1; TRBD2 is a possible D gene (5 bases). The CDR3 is CASSALAPSTYNEQFF. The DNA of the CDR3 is TGTGCCAGCAGCGCTCTAGCCCCCTCGACCTACAATGAGCAGTTCTTC.